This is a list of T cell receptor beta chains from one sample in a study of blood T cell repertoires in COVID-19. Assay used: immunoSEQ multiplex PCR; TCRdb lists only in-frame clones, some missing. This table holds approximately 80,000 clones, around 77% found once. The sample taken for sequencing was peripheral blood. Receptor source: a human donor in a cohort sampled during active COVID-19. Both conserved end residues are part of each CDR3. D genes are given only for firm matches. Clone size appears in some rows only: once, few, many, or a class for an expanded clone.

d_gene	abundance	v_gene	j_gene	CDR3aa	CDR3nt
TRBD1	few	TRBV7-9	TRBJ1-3	CASSYTGASGGNTIYF	TGTGCCAGCAGCTATACAGGGGCCTCTGGAGGAAACACCATATATTTT
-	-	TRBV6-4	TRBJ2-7	CASSEEGSGKQYF	TGTGCCAGCAGTGAAGAGGGTTCTGGAAAGCAGTACTTC
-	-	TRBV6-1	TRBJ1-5	CASSETHRGQPQHF	TGTGCCAGCAGTGAAACTCATAGGGGTCAGCCCCAGCATTTT
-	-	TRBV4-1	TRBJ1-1	CASSQGRAGAPEAFF	TGCGCCAGCAGCCAAGGCCGGGCGGGGGCCCCTGAAGCTTTCTTT
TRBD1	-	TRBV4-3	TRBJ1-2	CASSPGGTFHGYTF	TGCGCCAGCAGCCCAGGGGGCACTTTCCATGGCTACACCTTC
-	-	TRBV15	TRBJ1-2	CATSRDHRVYGYTF	TGTGCCACCAGCAGAGATCACAGGGTCTATGGCTACACCTTC
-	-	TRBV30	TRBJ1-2	CAWTHGGWGYGYTF	TGTGCCTGGACTCACGGGGGTTGGGGCTATGGCTACACCTTC
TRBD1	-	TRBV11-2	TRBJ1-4	CASSLQGAKANEKLFF	TGTGCCAGCAGCTTACAGGGGGCGAAAGCTAATGAAAAACTGTTTTTT
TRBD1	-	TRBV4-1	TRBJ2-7	CASSQEGTGIREQYF	TGCGCCAGCAGCCAAGAAGGGACAGGGATTCGAGAGCAGTACTTC
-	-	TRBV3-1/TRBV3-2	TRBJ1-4	CASSRHLTDGDEKLFF	TGTGCCAGCAGCCGACACCTGACAGACGGCGATGAAAAACTGTTTTTT
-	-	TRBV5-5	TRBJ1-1	CASSRLHAGAEAFF	TGTGCCAGCAGCAGACTTCACGCGGGGGCTGAAGCTTTCTTT
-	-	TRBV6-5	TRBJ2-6	CASSRRGNGANVLTF	TGTGCCAGCAGCCGCCGCGGTAATGGGGCCAACGTCCTGACTTTC
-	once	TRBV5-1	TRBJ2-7	CASRTSGIHEQYF	TGCGCCAGCAGGACTTCAGGGATCCACGAGCAGTACTTC
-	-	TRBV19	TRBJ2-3	CASSPGGPTSTDTQYF	TGTGCCAGTAGTCCCGGGGGTCCCACTAGCACAGATACGCAGTATTTT
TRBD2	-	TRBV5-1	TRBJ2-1	CASSLGTSGVNEQFF	TGCGCCAGCAGCTTGGGGACTAGCGGGGTCAATGAGCAGTTCTTC
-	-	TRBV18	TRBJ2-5	CASSPLGGQETQYF	TGTGCCAGCTCACCGCTTGGGGGGCAAGAGACCCAGTACTTC
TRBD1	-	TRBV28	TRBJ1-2	CASSYRGIDYGYTF	TGTGCCAGCAGTTACAGGGGAATCGACTATGGCTACACCTTC
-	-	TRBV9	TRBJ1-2	CASSVGAGAREAANYGYTF	TGTGCCAGCAGCGTAGGAGCGGGGGCGCGAGAGGCAGCTAACTATGGCTACACCTTC
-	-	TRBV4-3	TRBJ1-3	CASSQDRGDGHSGNTIYF	TGCGCCAGCAGCCAAGATCGGGGGGACGGCCACTCTGGAAACACCATATATTTT
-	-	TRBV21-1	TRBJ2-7	CASSRTTESSYEQYF	TGTGCCAGCAGCCGAACGACGGAGAGCTCCTACGAGCAGTACTTC
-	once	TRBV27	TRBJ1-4	CASRARRESSEKLFF	TGTGCCAGCAGAGCACGCAGGGAAAGTAGTGAAAAACTGTTTTTT
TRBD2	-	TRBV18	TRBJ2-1	CASSQTWGGSSYNEQFF	TGTGCCAGCTCACAGACGTGGGGGGGAAGCTCCTACAATGAGCAGTTCTTC
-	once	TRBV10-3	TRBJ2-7	CAISASASDYEQYF	TGTGCCATCAGTGCTAGCGCTTCGGACTACGAGCAGTACTTC
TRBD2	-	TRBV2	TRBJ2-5	CASGTSGGDETQYF	TGTGCCAGCGGGACTAGCGGGGGGGACGAGACCCAGTACTTC
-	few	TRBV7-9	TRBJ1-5	CASSITGSNQPQHF	TGTGCCAGCAGCATAACAGGGAGCAATCAGCCCCAGCATTTT
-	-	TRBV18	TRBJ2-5	CASSQARTPETQYF	TGTGCCAGCTCACAGGCTAGGACTCCGGAGACCCAGTACTTC
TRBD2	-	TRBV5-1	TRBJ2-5	CASSLTSGQETQYF	TGCGCCAGCAGCCTGACTAGCGGCCAAGAGACCCAGTACTTC
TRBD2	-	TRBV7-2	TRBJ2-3	CASSPGLAGGQWNF	TGTGCCAGCAGCCCGGGACTAGCGGGGGGGCAATGGAATTTT
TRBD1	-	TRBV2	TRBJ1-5	CASSPSLGQGVQPQHF	TGTGCCAGCAGCCCTTCACTGGGACAGGGAGTTCAGCCCCAGCATTTT
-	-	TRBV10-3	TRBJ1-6	CAISEYREEPWRSPLHF	TGTGCCATCAGTGAGTACCGGGAGGAGCCCTGGCGGTCACCCCTCCACTTT
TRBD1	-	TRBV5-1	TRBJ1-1	CASSFRGRGTEAFF	TGCGCCAGCAGCTTCAGGGGGCGAGGCACTGAAGCTTTCTTT
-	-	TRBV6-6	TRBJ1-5	CASRTGSNQPQHF	TGTGCCAGCAGGACTGGTAGCAATCAGCCCCAGCATTTT
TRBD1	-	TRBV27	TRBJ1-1	CASSSPGTANTEAFF	TGTGCCAGCAGTTCGCCCGGGACAGCGAACACTGAAGCTTTCTTT
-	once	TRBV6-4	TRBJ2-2	CASSSQGNTGELFF	TGTGCCAGCAGTTCGCAGGGGAACACCGGGGAGCTGTTTTTT
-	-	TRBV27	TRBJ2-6	CASSFRRSANVLTF	TGTGCCAGCAGTTTCCGCAGATCGGCCAACGTCCTGACTTTC
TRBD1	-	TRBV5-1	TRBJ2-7	CASSLGQGSSYEQYF	TGCGCCAGCAGCCTAGGACAGGGGTCTTCCTACGAGCAGTACTTC
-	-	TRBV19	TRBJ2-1	CASSIASRAGEQFF	TGTGCCAGTAGTATAGCCTCCCGGGCGGGAGAGCAGTTCTTC
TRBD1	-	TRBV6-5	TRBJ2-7	CASSYKGTGGGYEQYF	TGTGCCAGCAGTTACAAGGGGACAGGGGGCGGGTACGAGCAGTACTTC
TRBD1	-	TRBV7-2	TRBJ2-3	CASRQQGTGTDTQYF	TGTGCCAGCAGACAACAGGGGACGGGCACAGATACGCAGTATTTT
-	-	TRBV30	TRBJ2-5	CAWSVSVGETQYF	TGTGCCTGGAGTGTATCCGTCGGGGAGACCCAGTACTTC
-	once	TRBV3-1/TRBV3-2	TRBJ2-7	CASSQVEQAYEQYF	TGTGCCAGCAGCCAAGTTGAACAGGCCTACGAGCAGTACTTC
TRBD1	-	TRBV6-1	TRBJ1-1	CASSESGTGNTEAFF	TGTGCCAGCAGTGAATCTGGGACAGGGAACACTGAAGCTTTCTTT
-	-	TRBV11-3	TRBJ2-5	CASSLGQQETQYF	TGTGCCAGCAGCTTGGGCCAACAAGAGACCCAGTACTTC
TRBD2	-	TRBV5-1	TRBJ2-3	CASSSGERRGADTQYF	TGCGCCAGCAGCTCGGGCGAGCGTCGGGGGGCAGATACGCAGTATTTT
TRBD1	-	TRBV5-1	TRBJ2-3	CASSVDRVGQYF	TGCGCCAGCAGCGTCGACAGGGTTGGTCAGTATTTT
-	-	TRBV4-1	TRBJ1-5	CASSQDLGNQPQHF	TGCGCCAGCAGCCAGGACTTAGGCAATCAGCCCCAGCATTTT
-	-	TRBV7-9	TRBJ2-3	CASSFHTDTQYF	TGTGCCAGCAGCTTCCACACAGATACGCAGTATTTT
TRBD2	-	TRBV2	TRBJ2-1	CASSEIWIPRRGASSEQFF	TGTGCCAGCAGTGAAATTTGGATTCCCCGGCGGGGGGCGAGCAGTGAGCAGTTCTTC
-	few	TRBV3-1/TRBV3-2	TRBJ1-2	CASSQEAGPYGYTF	TGTGCCAGCAGCCAAGAAGCGGGGCCCTATGGCTACACCTTC
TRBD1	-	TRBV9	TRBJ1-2	CASSVAGGQDGYTF	TGTGCCAGCAGCGTAGCAGGGGGCCAGGATGGCTACACCTTC
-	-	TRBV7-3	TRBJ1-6	CASSSNTNSPLHF	TGTGCCAGCAGCTCTAATACGAATTCACCCCTCCACTTT
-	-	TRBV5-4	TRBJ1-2	CASSLGLPRGRGLSGYTF	TGTGCCAGCAGCTTGGGGTTGCCTAGGGGCAGGGGCCTATCGGGCTACACCTTC
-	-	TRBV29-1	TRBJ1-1	CSVEDVGGRAEAFF	TGCAGCGTTGAAGATGTGGGAGGGAGGGCTGAAGCTTTCTTT
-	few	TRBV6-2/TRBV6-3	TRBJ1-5	CASSYGMEVVNQPQHF	TGTGCCAGCAGTTACGGAATGGAGGTGGTCAATCAGCCCCAGCATTTT
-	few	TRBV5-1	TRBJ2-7	CASSLGWSGYEQYF	TGCGCCAGCAGCTTGGGTTGGTCAGGGTACGAGCAGTACTTC
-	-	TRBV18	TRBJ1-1	CASGKNTEAFF	TGTGCCAGCGGCAAGAACACTGAAGCTTTCTTT
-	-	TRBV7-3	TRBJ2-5	CASSLMAGRQETQYF	TGTGCCAGCAGCTTAATGGCGGGTCGGCAAGAGACCCAGTACTTC